The clone carrying this T cell receptor beta chain was counted at least ten times. TCR beta CDR3 regions were amplified from RNA. The TCR CDR3 first-round RT-PCR relied on the HTBI primer set. TCRdb itself ran the multiplex PCR reads through MiXCR, one entry per CDR3 protein. The sample lists approximately 640,000 distinct CDR3 sequences; under 20% were seen once. Germline CDR1 MNHEY, CDR2 SVGEGT. The CDR3 contains 12 residues. J was trimmed by 5 bases and V by 6 bases; bases with no gene match: 2. Uncontrolled infection, other autoimmune disease, pregnancy or lactation excluded patients. This entry comes from a study of T cells in Graves' hyperthyroidism and ophthalmopathy.

Sequenced: blood. This clonotype was sampled from a woman aged 25-40 years with Graves' hyperthyroidism. The chain couples TRBV6-2 or TRBV6-3 to TRBJ2-7, with TRBD1 matching 9 bases. This chain's CDR3 is CASSWDRDEQYF. The CDR3 nucleotides are TGTGCCAGCAGCTGGGACAGGGACGAGCAGTACTTC.